This TCR beta chain was profiled in a study of blood T cell repertoires in COVID-19. Study-wide background: Sites in the United States, Italy and Spain provided acute and convalescent COVID-19 samples. Sources were T cells, B-cell-depleted T cells, or PBMCs; the material itself was cDNA or gDNA.

The germline V gene has CDR1 SGHTA and CDR2 FQGNSA. J was trimmed by 7 bases and V by 1 base; bases with no gene match: 11. This CDR3 contains 17 residues. This table comes from immunoSEQ multiplex PCR, and its TCRdb copy is limited to in-frame clones, with some not included. In the table there are 71,000 or so clones, 80% to 90% of which are singletons. This TCR derives from a man in his fifties or sixties with active COVID-19. This chain connects TRBV7-2 to TRBJ2-7, with 12 nucleotides matching TRBD2. Source material: peripheral blood. The CDR3 coding sequence is TGTGCCAGCAGCTTAGGGCTAGCGGGAGGGCCTAGGGGTGAGCAGTACTTC. It codes for CASSLGLAGGPRGEQYF.